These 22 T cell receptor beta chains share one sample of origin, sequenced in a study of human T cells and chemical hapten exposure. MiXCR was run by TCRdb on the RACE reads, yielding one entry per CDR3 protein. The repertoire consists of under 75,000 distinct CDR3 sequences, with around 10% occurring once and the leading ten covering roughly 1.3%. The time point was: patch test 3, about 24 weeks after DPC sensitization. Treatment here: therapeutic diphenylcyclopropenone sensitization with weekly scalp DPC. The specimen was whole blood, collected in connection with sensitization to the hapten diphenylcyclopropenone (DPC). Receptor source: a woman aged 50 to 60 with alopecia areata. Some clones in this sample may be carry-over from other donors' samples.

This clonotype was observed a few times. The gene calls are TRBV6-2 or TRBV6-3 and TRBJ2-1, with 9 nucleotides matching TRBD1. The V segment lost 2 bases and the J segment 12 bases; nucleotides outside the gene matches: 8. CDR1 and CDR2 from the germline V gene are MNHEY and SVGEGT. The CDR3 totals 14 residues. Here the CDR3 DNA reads TGTGCCAGCAGTTACGGTTCGGGGACAGGGACGCAGTTCTTC. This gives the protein CASSYGSGTGTQFF.

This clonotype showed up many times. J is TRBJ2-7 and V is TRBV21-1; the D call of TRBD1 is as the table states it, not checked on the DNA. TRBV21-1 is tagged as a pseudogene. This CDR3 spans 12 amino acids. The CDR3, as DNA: TGTGCCAGCATCCCGACAGACTACGAGCAGTACTTC. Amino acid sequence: CASIPTDYEQYF.

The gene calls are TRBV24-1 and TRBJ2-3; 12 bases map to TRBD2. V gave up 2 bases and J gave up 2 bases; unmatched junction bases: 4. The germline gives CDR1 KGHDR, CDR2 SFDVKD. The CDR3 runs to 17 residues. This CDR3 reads CATSDSGLAGHTDTQYF. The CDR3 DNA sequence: TGTGCCACCAGTGATTCTGGACTAGCGGGGCACACAGATACGCAGTATTTT.

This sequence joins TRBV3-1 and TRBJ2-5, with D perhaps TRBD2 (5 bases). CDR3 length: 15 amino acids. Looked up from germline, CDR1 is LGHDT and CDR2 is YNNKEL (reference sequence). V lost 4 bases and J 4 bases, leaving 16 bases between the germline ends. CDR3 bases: TGTGCCAGCAGCCGACTTCAAGGACTCGGAGAGACCCAGTACTTC. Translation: CASSRLQGLGETQYF.

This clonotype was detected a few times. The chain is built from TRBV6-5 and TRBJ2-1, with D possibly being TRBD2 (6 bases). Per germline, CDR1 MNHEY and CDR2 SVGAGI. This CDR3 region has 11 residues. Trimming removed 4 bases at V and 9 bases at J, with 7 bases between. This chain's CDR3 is CASSSSAEQFF. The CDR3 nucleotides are TGTGCCAGCAGTTCTAGCGCTGAGCAGTTCTTC.

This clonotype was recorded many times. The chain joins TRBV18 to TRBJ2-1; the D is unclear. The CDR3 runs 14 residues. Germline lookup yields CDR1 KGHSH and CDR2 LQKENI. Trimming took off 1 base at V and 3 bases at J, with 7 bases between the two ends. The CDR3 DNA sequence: TGTGCCAGCTCACCACTTCCTAGCTACAATGAGCAGTTCTTC. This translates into CASSPLPSYNEQFF. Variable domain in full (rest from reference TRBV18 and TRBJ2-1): NAGVMQNPRHLVRRRGQEARLRCSPMKGHSHVYWYRQLPEEGLKFMVYLQKENIIDESGMPKERFSAEFPKEGPSILRIQQVVRGDSAAYFCASSPLPSYNEQFFGPGTRLTVL.

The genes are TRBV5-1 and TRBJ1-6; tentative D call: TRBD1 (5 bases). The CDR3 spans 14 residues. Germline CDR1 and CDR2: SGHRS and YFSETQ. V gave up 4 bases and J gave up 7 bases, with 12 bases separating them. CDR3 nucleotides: TGCGCCAGCAGCCATCAGGGAGGAAATTCACCCCTCCACTTT. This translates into CASSHQGGNSPLHF.

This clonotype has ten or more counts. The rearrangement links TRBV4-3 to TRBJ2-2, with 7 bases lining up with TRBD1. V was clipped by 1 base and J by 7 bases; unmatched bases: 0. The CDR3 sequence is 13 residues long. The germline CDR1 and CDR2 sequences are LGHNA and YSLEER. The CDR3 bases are TGCGCCAGCAGCCAAGCAGGGGGCGGGGAGCTGTTTTTT. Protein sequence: CASSQAGGGELFF.

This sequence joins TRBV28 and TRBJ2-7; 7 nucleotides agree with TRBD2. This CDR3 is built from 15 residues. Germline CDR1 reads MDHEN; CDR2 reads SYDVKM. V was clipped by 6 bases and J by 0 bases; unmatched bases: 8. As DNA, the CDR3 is TGTGCCAGCAGGCCCGCCGGGGGGAGCTCCTACGAGCAGTACTTC. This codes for CASRPAGGSSYEQYF.

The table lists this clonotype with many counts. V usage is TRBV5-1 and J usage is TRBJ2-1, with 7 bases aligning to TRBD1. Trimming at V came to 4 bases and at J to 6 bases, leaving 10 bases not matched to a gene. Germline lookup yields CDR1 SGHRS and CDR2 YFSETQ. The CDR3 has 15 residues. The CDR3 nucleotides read TGCGCCAGCAGCCCCCCGGGACAGCAGTTCAATGAGCAGTTCTTC. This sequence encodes CASSPPGQQFNEQFF.

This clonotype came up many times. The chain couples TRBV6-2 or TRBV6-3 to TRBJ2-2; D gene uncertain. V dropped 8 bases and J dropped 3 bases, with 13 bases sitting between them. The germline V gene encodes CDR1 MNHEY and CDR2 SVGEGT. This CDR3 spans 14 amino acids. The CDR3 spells CASRAYGDTGELFF. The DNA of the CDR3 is TGTGCCAGCCGAGCCTACGGCGACACCGGGGAGCTGTTTTTT.

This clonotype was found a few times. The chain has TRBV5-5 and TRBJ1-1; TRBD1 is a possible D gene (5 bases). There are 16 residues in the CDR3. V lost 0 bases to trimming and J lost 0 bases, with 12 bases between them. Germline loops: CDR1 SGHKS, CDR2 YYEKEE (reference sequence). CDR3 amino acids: CASSLAGGSLNTEAFF. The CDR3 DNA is TGTGCCAGCAGCTTGGCCGGGGGGTCACTGAACACTGAAGCTTTCTTT.

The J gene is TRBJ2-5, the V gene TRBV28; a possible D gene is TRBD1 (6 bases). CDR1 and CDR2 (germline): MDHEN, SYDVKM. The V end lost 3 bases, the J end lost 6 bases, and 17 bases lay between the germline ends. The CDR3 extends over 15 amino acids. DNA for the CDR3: TGTGCCAGCAGTTTTGTAGTGGCAGGGGAAAAGACCCAGTACTTC. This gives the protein CASSFVVAGEKTQYF.

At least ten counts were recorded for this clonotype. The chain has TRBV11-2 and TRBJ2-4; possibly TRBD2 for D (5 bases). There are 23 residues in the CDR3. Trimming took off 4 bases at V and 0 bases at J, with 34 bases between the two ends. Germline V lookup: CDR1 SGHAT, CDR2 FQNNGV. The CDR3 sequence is CASSSKHPGPGSAHILAKNIQYF. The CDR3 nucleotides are TGTGCCAGCAGCTCAAAACACCCCGGCCCGGGATCCGCTCATATACTAGCCAAAAACATTCAGTACTTC.

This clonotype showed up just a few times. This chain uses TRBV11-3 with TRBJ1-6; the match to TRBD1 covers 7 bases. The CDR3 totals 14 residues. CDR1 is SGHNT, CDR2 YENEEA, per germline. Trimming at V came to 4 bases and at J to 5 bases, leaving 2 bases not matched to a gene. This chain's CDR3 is CASSSQGNNSPLHF. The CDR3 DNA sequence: TGTGCCAGCAGCTCACAGGGGAATAATTCACCCCTCCACTTT.

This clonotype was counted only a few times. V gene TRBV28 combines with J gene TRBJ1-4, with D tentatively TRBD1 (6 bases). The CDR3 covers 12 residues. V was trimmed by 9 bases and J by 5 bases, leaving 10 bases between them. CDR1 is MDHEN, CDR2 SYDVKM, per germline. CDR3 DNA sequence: TGTGCCAGTAAGGGGGGGAATGAAAAACTGTTTTTT. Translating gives CASKGGNEKLFF.

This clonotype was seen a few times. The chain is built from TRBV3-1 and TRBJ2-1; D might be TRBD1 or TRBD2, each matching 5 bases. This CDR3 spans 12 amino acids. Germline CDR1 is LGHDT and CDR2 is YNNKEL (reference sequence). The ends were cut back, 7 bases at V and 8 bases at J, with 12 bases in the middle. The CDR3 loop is CASMIQGHEQFF. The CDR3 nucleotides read TGTGCCAGCATGATCCAGGGACATGAGCAGTTCTTC.

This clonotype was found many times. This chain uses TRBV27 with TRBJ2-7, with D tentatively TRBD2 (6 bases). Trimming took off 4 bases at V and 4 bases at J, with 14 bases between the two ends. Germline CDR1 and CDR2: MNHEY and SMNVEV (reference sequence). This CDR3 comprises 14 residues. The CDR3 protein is CASSSGGPGYEQYF. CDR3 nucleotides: TGTGCCAGCAGTTCCGGGGGTCCTGGATACGAGCAGTACTTC.

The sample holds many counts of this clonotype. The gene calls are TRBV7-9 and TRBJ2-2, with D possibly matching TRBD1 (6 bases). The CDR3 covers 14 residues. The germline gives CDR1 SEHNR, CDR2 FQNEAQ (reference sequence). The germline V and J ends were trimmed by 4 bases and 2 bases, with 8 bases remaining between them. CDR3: CASSSDRNTGELFF. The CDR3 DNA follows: TGTGCCAGCAGCTCGGACAGAAACACCGGGGAGCTGTTTTTT.

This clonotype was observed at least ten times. DNA of the CDR3: TGTGCCAGCAGCATAAGCCCCTATAGCAATCAGCCCCAGCATTTT. It translates to CASSISPYSNQPQHF. The chain uses TRBV5-8 and TRBJ1-5, with D hard to call. V lost 4 bases to trimming and J lost 0 bases, with 11 bases between them. Per the germline V gene, CDR1 is SGHTS and CDR2 is YDEGEE. This CDR3 comprises 15 residues.

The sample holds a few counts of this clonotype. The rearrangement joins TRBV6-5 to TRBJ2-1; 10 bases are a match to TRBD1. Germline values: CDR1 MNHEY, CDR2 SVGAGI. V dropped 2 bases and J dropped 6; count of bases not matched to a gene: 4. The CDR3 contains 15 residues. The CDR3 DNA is TGTGCCAGCAGTTACCCCGGGACAGGGGTCAATGAGCAGTTCTTC. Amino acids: CASSYPGTGVNEQFF.

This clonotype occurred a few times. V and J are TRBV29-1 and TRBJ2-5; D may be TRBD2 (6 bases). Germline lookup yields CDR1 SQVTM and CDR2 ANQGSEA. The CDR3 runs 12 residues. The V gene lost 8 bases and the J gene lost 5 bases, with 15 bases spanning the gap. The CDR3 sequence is CSLGGGGETQYF. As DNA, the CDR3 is TGCAGCCTGGGGGGAGGCGGTGAGACCCAGTACTTC.